This TCR beta chain was documented in a study of blood T cell repertoires in COVID-19. This clone appeared a single time. Profiling relied on immunoSEQ multiplex PCR, and the TCRdb table lists in-frame clones only, not all of them. This table has 450,000 to 500,000 clones, roughly 90% appearing once. Sequenced input: PBMCs or T cells enriched from blood (not recorded which). The receptor was derived from a woman under 30 who had recovered from COVID-19.

The CDR3 nucleotides are TGTGCCAGCAGCGGAACGTACAGGGGACACGAGCAGTACTTC. It yields the protein CASSGTYRGHEQYF. This chain joins TRBV6-5 and TRBJ2-7, with 7 nucleotides matching TRBD1. Trimming at V came to 6 bases and at J to 5 bases, leaving 10 bases not matched to a gene. This CDR3 has 14 amino acids. Germline V gives CDR1 MNHEY, CDR2 SVGAGI.